This T cell receptor beta chain was recorded in a study of early T cells in non-severe SARS-CoV-2 infection listed by TCRdb under 2021. In terms of the full investigation: Bulk RNA from unsorted whole blood was used for TCR sequencing, so alpha and beta chains could not be paired. What the study reported, not specific to this receptor: VDJdb matching was skewed toward anti-spike CD8 responses and likely underestimated virus-specific expansions, missing private and CD4 specificities.

The library was generated by 5' RACE. The sequencing machine was a NextSeq 500. Unique molecular identifiers were attached to individual cDNA molecules in the TCR library protocol so that sequencing error and PCR bias could be corrected. Both TCR alpha and beta chains were sequenced, and tight co-correlation was observed between alpha and beta sequence abundances in each sample. The published analysis was carried out like this. Decombinator V4 was used to annotate the V gene, J gene and CDR3 of the TCR sequences. Expanded TCRs were defined as changing significantly between any two time points under a Poisson model with p below 0.0001. TCR abundances were normalised to the total number of TCRs sequenced per sample and were expressed as counts per million. VDJdb, accessed 1 November 2021, was searched for CMV, EBV and SARS-CoV-2 annotated TCRs, with TCRs annotated for multiple antigens excluded. TCRdb applied fastp at Q25 and MiXCR to the public reads, then kept only in-frame beta chains. Each record represents a unique CDR3 protein, reported with the most common genes and DNA among its rows. These V and J calls originate from TCRdb's pipeline instead of the authors' own analysis. Counted in this sample were about 48,000 distinct CDR3 sequences; roughly 9.8% of them appeared once. The ten most abundant clones make up about 7.7% of the sample.

The table lists this clonotype with a few counts. This receptor's antigen is unknown. The input lacks base qualities; no much larger clone sits a single base away. Set within a cohort of healthcare workers in London, UK, this nested case-control study involved weekly PCR testing of nasopharyngeal swabs along with blood sampling. Healthcare workers were recruited during the week of the UK lockdown, between 23 and 31 March 2020, and followed weekly for up to roughly 16 weeks. Material for sequencing was whole blood. The source is an adult who was a healthcare worker with PCR-confirmed SARS-CoV-2 infection or an uninfected control (not recorded which).

The bases read TGTGCCAGCAGCGGACAGGGCTCCTATGGCTACACCTTC. The translation is CASSGQGSYGYTF. The chain was built from TRBV7-2 and TRBJ1-2, and TRBD1 aligns with 8 junction nucleotides. The CDR3 has 13 amino acids, counting the end cysteine and phenylalanine. This entry keeps only the CDR3 DNA: 39 bases, framed from base 1. The germline V gene specifies SGHTA as CDR1 and FQGNSA as CDR2. The germline V end is reduced by 5 bases and the J end by 4 bases; junction bases left unmatched: 3.